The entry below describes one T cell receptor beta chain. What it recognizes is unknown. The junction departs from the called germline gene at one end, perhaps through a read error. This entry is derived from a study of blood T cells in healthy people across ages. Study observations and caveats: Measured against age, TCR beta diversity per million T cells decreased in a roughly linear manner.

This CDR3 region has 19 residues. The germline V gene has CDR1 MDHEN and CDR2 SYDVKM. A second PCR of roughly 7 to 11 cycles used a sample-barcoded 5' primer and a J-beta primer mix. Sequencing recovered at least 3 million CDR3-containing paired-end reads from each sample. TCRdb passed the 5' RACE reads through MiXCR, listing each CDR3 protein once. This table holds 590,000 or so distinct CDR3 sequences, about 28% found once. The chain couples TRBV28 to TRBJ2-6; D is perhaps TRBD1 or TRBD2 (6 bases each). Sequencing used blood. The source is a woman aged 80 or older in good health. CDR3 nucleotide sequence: TGTGCCAGCATCTCTATGGGAGGACAGCGCTACTCTGGGGCCAACGTCCGGACTTTC. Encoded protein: CASISMGGQRYSGANVRTF.